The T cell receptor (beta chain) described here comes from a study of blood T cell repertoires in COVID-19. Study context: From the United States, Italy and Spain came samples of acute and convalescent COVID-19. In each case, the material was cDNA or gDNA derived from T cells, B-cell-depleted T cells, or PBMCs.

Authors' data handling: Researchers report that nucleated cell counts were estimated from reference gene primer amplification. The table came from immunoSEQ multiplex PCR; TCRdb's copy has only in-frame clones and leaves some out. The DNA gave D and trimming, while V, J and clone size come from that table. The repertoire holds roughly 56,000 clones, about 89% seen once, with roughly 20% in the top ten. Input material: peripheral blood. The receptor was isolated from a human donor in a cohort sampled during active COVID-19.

The CDR3 reads CASSPGTGVGEQYF. The DNA for the CDR3 is TGTGCCAGCTCACCAGGGACAGGGGTGGGTGAGCAGTACTTC. The V gene is TRBV18, the J gene TRBJ2-7, with 10 bases matching TRBD1. CDR1 KGHSH and CDR2 LQKENI come from the germline V gene. J gave up 7 bases and V 2 bases, and 5 bases lay outside the gene matches. The CDR3 contains 14 residues.